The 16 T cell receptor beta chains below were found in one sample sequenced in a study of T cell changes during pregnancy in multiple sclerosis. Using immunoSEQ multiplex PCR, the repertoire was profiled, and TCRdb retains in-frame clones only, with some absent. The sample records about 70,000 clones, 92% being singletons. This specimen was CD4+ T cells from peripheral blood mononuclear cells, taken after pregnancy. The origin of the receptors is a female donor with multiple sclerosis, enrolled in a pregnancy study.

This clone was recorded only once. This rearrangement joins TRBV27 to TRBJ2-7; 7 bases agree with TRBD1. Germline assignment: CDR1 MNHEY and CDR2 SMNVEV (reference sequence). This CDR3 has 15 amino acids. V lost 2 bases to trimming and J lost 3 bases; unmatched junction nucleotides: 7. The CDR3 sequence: CASSLGGQDHYEQYF. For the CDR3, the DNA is TGTGCCAGCAGTTTAGGCGGACAGGATCACTACGAGCAGTACTTC.

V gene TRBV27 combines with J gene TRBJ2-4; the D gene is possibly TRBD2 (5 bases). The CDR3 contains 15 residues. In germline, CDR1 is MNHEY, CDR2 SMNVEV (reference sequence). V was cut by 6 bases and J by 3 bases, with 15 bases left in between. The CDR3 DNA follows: TGTGCCAGCAGCTCACTGAGGGTGGACAAAAACATTCAGTACTTC. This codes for CASSSLRVDKNIQYF.

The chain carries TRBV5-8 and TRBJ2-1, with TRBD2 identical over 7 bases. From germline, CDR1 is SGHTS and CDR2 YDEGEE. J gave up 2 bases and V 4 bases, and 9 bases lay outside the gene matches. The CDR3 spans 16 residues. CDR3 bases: TGTGCCAGCAGCCTCGGATGGGGGGGGACCTACAATGAGCAGTTCTTC. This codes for CASSLGWGGTYNEQFF. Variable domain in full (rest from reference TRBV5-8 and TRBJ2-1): EAGVTQSPTHLIKTRGQQATLRCSPISGHTSVYWYQQALGLGLQFLLWYDEGEERNRGNFPPRFSGRQFPNYSSELNVNALELEDSALYLCASSLGWGGTYNEQFFGPGTRLTVL.

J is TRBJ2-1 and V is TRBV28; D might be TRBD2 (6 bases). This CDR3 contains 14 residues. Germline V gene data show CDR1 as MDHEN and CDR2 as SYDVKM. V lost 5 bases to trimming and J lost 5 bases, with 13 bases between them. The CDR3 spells CASSNGGTHNEQFF. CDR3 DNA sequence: TGTGCCAGCAGTAACGGCGGGACCCACAATGAGCAGTTCTTC.

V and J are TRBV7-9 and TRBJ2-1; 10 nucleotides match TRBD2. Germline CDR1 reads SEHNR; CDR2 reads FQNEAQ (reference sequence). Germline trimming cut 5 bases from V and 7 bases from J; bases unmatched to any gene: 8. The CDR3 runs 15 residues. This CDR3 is CASSPGLAVKNEQFF. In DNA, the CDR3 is TGTGCCAGCAGCCCTGGACTAGCGGTTAAGAATGAGCAGTTCTTC.

DNA of the CDR3: TGTGCCAGCAGTCAAATAGCGGGCAGGCAGGTCGTTTTGCCGTTCTTC. Amino acids: CASSQIAGRQVVLPFF. V gene TRBV27 combines with J gene TRBJ2-1; TRBD2 aligns across 7 bases. The CDR3 extends over 16 amino acids. Germline values: CDR1 MNHEY, CDR2 SMNVEV (reference sequence). V shed 5 bases, J shed 15 bases, and the junction held 22 bases outside the gene matches.

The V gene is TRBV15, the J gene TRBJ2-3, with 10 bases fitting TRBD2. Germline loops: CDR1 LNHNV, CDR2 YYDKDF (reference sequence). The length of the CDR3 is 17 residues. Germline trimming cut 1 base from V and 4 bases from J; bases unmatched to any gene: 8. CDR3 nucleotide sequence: TGTGCCACCAGCAGAGGGCCGGGGACTAGCGCCGCAGATACGCAGTATTTT. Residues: CATSRGPGTSAADTQYF. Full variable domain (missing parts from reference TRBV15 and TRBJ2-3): DAMVIQNPRYQVTQFGKPVTLSCSQTLNHNVMYWYQQKSSQAPKLLFHYYDKDFNNEADTPDNFQSRRPNTSFCFLDIRSPGLGDTAMYLCATSRGPGTSAADTQYFGPGTRLTVL.

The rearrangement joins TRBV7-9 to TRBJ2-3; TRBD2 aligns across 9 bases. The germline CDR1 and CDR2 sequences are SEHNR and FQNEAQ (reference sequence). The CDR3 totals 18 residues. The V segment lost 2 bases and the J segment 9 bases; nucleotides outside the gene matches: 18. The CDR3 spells CASSLSSLRGGRAGTQYF. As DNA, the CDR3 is TGTGCCAGCAGCTTATCGAGTTTGCGCGGCGGGAGGGCCGGGACGCAGTATTTT.

CDR3 bases: TGTGCCAGCAGCTTGGTCCGACAGACCAATGTGGGCACTGAAGCTTTCTTT. Translated, it gives CASSLVRQTNVGTEAFF. The chain links TRBV5-8 to TRBJ1-1; D perhaps matches TRBD1 (5 bases). This CDR3 contains 17 residues. V was clipped by 0 bases and J by 4 bases, with 19 bases between them. In germline, CDR1 is SGHTS, CDR2 YDEGEE. Based on the CDR3 plus reference TRBV5-8 and TRBJ1-1, the full variable domain is EAGVTQSPTHLIKTRGQQATLRCSPISGHTSVYWYQQALGLGLQFLLWYDEGEERNRGNFPPRFSGRQFPNYSSELNVNALELEDSALYLCASSLVRQTNVGTEAFFGQGTRLTVV.

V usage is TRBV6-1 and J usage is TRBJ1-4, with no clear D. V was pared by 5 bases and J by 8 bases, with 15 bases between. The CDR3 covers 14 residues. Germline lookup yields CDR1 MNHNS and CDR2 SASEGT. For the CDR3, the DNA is TGTGCCAGCAGTTCTGGGTGGCGAGGCGAAAAACTGTTTTTT. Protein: CASSSGWRGEKLFF.

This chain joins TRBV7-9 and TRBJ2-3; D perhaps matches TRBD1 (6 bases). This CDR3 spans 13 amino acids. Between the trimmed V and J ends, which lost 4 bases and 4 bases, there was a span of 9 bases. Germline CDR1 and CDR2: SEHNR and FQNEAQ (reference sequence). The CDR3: CASSSAGADTQYF. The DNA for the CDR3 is TGTGCCAGCAGCTCAGCAGGGGCAGATACGCAGTATTTT.

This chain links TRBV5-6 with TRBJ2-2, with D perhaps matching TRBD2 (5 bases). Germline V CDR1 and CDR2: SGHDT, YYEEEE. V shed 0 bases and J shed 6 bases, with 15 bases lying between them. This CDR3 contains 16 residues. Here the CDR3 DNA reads TGTGCCAGCAGCTTGGGATATGGGAGTTGGGCCGGGGAGCTGTTTTTT. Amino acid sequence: CASSLGYGSWAGELFF.

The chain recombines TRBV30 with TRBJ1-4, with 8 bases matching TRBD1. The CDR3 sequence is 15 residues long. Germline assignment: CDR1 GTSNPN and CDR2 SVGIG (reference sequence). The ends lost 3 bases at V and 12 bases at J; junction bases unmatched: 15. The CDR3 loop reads CAWSHGQGLSPELFF. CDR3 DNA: TGTGCCTGGAGCCATGGACAGGGTCTAAGTCCGGAACTGTTTTTT.

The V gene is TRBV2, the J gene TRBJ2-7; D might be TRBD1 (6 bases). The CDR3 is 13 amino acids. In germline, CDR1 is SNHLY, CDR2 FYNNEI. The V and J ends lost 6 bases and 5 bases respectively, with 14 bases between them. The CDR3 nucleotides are TGTGCCAGCAGCCCACGGACAGTCGACGAGCAGTACTTC. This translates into CASSPRTVDEQYF.

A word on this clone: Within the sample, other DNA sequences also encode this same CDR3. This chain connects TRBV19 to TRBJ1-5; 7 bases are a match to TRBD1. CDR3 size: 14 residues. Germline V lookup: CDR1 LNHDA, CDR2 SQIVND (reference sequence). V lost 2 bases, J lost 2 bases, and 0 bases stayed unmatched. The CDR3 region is CASSITGGNQPQHF. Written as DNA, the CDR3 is TGTGCCAGTAGTATAACAGGGGGCAATCAGCCCCAGCATTTT.

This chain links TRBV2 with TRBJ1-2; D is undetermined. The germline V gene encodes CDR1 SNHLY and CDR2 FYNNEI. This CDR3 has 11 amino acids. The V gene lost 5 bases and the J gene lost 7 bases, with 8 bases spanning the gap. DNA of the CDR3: TGTGCCAGCAGTCCACTTGCTGGCTACACCTTC. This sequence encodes CASSPLAGYTF.